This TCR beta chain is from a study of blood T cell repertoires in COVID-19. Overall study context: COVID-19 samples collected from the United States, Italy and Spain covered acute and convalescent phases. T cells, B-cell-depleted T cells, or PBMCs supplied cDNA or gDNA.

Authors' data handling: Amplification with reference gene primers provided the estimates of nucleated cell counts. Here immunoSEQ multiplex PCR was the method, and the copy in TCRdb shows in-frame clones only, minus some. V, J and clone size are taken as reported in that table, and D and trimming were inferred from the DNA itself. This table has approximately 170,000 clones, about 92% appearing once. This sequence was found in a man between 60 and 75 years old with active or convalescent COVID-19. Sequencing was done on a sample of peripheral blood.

The CDR3 coding sequence is TGCGCCAGCAGCTTGGCCGGGGGGGTCAATCAGCCCCAGCATTTT. Translation: CASSLAGGVNQPQHF. This chain connects TRBV5-1 to TRBJ1-5; possibly TRBD1 for D (5 bases). Germline CDR1 and CDR2: SGHRS and YFSETQ. The length of the CDR3 is 15 residues. V lost 0 bases, J lost 3 bases, and 10 bases lay in between.